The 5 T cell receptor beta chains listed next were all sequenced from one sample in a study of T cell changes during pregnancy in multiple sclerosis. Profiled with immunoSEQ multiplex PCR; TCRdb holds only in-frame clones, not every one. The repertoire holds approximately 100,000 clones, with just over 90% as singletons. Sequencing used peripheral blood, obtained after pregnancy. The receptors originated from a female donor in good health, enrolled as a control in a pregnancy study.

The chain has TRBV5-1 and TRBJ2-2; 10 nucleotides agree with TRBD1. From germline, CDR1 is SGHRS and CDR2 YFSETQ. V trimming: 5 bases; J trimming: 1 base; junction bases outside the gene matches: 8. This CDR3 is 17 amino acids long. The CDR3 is CASRITGQGMNTGELFF. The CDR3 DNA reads TGCGCCAGCAGGATTACGGGACAGGGGATGAACACCGGGGAGCTGTTTTTT.

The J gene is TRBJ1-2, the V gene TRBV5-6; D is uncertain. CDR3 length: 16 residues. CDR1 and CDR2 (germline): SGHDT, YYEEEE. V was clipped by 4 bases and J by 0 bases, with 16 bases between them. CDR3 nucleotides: TGTGCCAGCAGCCCCCTGCTGCGGGGTTCTAACTATGGCTACACCTTC. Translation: CASSPLLRGSNYGYTF.

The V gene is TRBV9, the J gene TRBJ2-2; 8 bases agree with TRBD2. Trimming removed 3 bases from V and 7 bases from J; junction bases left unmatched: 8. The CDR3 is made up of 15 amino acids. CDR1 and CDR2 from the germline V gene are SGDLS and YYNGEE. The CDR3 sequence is CASSGGTRGDGELFF. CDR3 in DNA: TGTGCCAGCAGCGGCGGGACTAGGGGGGACGGGGAGCTGTTTTTT.

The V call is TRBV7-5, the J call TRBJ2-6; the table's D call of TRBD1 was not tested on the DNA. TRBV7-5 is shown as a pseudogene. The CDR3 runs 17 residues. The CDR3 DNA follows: TGTGCCAGAAGGAGCCGTTGTAGACAAAGTCGGGCCAACGTCCTGACTTTC. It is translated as CARRSRCRQSRANVLTF.

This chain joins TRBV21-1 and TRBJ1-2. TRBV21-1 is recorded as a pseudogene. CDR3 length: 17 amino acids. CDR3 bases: TGTGCCAGCAGCAAAGGAGGGGGAGGGAAGCTGAGGTATGGCTACACCTTC. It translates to CASSKGGGGKLRYGYTF.